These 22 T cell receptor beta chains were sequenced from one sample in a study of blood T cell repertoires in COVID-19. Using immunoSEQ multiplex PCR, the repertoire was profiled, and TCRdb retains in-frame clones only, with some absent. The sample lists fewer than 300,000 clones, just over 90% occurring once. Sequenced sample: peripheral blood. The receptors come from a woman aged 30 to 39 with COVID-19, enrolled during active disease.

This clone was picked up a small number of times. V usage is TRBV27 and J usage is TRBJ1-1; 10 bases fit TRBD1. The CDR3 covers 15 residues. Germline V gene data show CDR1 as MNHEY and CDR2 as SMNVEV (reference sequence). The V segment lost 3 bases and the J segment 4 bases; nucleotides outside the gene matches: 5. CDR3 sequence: CASSLTGGAGTEAFF. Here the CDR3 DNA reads TGTGCCAGCAGTTTGACAGGGGGCGCGGGCACTGAAGCTTTCTTT.

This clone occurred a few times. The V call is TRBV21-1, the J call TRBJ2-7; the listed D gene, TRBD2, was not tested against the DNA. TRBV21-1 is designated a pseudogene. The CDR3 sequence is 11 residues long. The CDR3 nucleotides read TGTGCCAGCAGCAATACCTACGAGCAGTACTTC. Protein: CASSNTYEQYF.

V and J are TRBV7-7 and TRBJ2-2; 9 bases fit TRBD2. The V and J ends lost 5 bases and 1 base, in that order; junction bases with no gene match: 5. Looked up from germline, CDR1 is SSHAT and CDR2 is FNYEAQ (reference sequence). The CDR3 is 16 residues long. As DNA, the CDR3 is TGTGCCAGCAGCCCCAGTAGCGGGGGGAACACCGGGGAGCTGTTTTTT. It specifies CASSPSSGGNTGELFF.

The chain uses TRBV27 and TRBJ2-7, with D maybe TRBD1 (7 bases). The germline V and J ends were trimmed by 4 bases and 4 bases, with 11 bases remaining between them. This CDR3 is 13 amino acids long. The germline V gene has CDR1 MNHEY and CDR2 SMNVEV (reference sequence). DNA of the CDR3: TGTGCCAGCAGTTCTCCAGGGGGGTACGAGCAGTACTTC. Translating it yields CASSSPGGYEQYF.

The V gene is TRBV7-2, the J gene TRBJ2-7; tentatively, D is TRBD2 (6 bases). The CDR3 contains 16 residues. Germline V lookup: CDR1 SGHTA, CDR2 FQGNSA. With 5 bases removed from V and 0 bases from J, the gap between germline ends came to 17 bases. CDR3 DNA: TGTGCCAGCAGCCCGCTTAAGGTGCGGGGCTCCTACGAGCAGTACTTC. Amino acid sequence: CASSPLKVRGSYEQYF.

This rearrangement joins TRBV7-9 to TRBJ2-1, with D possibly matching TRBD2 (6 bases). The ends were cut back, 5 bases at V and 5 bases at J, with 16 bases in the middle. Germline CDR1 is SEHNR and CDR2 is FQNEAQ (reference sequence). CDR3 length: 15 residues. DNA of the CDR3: TGTGCCAGCAGCCACGGGCGGGATCGCGACAATGAGCAGTTCTTC. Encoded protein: CASSHGRDRDNEQFF.

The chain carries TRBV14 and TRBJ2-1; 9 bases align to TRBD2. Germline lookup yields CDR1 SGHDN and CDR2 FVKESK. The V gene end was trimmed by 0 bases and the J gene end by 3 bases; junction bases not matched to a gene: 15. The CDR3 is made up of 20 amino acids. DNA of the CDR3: TGTGCCAGCAGCCAAGAAGAAAGGCTAGGGCTAGCGGGACTCTACAATGAGCAGTTCTTC. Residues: CASSQEERLGLAGLYNEQFF.

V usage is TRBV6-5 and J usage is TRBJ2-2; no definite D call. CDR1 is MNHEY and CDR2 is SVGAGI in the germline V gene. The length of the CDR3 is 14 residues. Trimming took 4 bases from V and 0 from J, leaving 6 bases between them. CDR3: CASSFSANTGELFF. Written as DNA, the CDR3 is TGTGCCAGCAGTTTCAGTGCGAACACCGGGGAGCTGTTTTTT.

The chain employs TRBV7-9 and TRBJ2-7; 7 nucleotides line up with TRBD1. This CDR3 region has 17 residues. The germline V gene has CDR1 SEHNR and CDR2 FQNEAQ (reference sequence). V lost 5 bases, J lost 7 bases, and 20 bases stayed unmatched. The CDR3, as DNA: TGTGCCAGCAGCCCGGGACAGACCTTTCTCCTAACCGGGGAGCAGTACTTC. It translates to CASSPGQTFLLTGEQYF.

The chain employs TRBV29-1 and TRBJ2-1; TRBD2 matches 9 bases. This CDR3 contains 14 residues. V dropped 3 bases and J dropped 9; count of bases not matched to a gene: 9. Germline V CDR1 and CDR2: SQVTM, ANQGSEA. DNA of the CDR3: TGCAGCGTTGAGGGACTAGCCTTTGGGGGTGAGCAGTTCTTC. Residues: CSVEGLAFGGEQFF.

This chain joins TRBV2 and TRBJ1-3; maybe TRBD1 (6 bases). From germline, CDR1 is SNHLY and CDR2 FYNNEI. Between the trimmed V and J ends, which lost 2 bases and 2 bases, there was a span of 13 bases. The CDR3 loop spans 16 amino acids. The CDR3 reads CASSEQLTGPGNTIYF. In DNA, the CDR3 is TGTGCCAGCAGTGAACAATTGACAGGCCCTGGAAACACCATATATTTT.

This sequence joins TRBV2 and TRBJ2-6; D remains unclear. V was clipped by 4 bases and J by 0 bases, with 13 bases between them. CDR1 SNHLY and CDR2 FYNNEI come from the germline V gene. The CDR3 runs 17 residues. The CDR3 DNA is TGTGCCAGCAGTGGCCCCGACTTGAACTCTGGGGCCAACGTCCTGACTTTC. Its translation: CASSGPDLNSGANVLTF.

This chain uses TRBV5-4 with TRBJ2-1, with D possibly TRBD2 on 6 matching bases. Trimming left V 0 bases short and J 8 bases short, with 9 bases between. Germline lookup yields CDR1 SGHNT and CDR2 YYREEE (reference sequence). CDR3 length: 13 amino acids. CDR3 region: CASSLAGEDEQFF. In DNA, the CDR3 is TGTGCCAGCAGCTTGGCGGGAGAAGATGAGCAGTTCTTC.

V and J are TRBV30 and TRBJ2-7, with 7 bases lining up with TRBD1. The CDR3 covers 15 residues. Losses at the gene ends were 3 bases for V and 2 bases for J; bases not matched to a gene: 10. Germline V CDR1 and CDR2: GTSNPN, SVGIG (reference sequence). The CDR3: CAWSLRATGTYEQYF. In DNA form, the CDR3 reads TGTGCCTGGAGCTTACGAGCGACAGGGACCTACGAGCAGTACTTC.

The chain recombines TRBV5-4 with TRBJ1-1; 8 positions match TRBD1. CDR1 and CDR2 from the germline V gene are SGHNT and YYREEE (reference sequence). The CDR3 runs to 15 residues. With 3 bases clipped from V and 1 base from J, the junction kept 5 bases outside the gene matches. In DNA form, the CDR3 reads TGTGCCAGCAGCTCCCACAGGGGGGCGAACACTGAAGCTTTCTTT. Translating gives CASSSHRGANTEAFF.

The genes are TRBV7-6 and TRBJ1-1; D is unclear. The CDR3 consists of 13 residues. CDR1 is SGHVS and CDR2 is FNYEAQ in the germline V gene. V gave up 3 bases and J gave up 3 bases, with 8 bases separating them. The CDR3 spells CASSFGEDTEAFF. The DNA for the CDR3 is TGTGCCAGCAGCTTTGGGGAGGACACTGAAGCTTTCTTT.

The CDR3 region is CSVEQGQMNTEAFF. The CDR3 DNA follows: TGCAGCGTTGAGCAGGGACAGATGAACACTGAAGCTTTCTTT. The chain combines TRBV29-1 with TRBJ1-1, with TRBD1 matching 7 bases. CDR1 SQVTM and CDR2 ANQGSEA come from the germline V gene. The CDR3 covers 14 residues. After removal of 3 bases from V and 0 bases from J, the junction contained 4 bases not matched to a gene.

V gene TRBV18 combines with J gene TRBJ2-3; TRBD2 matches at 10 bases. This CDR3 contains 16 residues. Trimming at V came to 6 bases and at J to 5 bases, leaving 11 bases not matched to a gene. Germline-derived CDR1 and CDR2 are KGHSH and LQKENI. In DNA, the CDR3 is TGTGCCAGCTCCCCGACCGCTAGCGGGGGAATAGATACGCAGTATTTT. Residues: CASSPTASGGIDTQYF.

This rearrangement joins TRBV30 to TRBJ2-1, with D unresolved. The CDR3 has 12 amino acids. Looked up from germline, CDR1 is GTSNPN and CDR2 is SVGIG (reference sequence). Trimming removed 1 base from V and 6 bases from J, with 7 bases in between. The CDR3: CAWSAGSNEQFF. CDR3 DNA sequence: TGTGCCTGGAGTGCGGGTAGCAATGAGCAGTTCTTC.

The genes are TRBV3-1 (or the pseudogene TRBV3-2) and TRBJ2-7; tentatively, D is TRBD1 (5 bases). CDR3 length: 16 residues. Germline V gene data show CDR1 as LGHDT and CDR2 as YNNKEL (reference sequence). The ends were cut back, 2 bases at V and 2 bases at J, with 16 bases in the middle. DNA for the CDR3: TGTGCCAGCAGCCAATTTCAGGGTTTAGGTACCTACGAGCAGTACTTC. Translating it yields CASSQFQGLGTYEQYF.

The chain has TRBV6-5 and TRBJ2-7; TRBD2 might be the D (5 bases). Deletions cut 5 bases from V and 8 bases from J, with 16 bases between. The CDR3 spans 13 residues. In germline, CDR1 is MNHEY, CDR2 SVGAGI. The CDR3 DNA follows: TGTGCCAGCAGTAACCCGGGGTCGGTGCAGCAGTACTTC. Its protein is CASSNPGSVQQYF.

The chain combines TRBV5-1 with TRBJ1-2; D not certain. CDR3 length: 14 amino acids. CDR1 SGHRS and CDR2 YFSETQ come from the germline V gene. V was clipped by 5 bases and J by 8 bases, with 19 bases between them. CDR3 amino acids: CASSSPGSRRGYTF. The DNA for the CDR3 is TGCGCCAGCAGTTCTCCGGGATCCCGTAGGGGCTACACCTTC.